This T cell receptor (beta chain) derives from a study of blood T cell repertoires in COVID-19. Method: immunoSEQ multiplex PCR; TCRdb's copy keeps in-frame clones and lacks some. The sample carries under 130,000 clones, 69% recorded once. Germline V gene lookup returns CDR1 SGHAT and CDR2 FQNNGV. CDR3 size: 13 residues. Between the trimmed V and J ends, which lost 4 bases and 5 bases, there was a span of 8 bases. This clone appeared a few times. The rearrangement uses TRBV11-2 and TRBJ2-2; D call uncertain. The clonotype comes from a man older than 75 with acute or convalescent COVID-19. The sequencing input was peripheral blood. As DNA, the CDR3 is TGTGCCAGCAGCTGGCTAGAGACCGGGGAGCTGTTTTTT. Translation gives CASSWLETGELFF.